The entry that follows covers one T cell receptor beta chain sequence. Produced via immunoSEQ multiplex PCR; TCRdb's table is partial and in-frame only. Altogether roughly 170,000 clones are present, approximately 91% being singletons, with the ten largest covering around 2%. This entry belongs to a study of control samples from healthy donors and cancer patients. The TCR originated in a woman aged 40 to 50 in good health. Sequencing was performed on blood.

In DNA, the CDR3 is TGTGCCAGTCCATGCAGGGTTCATGAAAAACTGTTTTTT. Its translation is CASPCRVHEKLFF. V gene TRBV14 combines with J gene TRBJ1-4; a weak D match, TRBD1 (5 bases). Germline assignment: CDR1 SGHDN and CDR2 FVKESK. The V end lost 9 bases, the J end lost 6 bases, and 14 bases lay between the germline ends. This CDR3 contains 13 residues.